This TCR beta chain came from a study of PD-L1 blockade in urothelial cancer. J gave up 3 bases and V 10 bases, and 5 bases lay outside the gene matches. Germline values: CDR1 MNHEY, CDR2 SMNVEV (reference sequence). The CDR3 has 13 amino acids. The assay was immunoSEQ multiplex PCR, and TCRdb's table has in-frame clones only and misses some. The table records nearly 45,000 clones, 70% to 90% of them present only once. Stated time point: pretreatment peripheral blood. The material sequenced was PBMCs, taken around atezolizumab (anti-PD-L1) treatment. This chain uses TRBV27 with TRBJ2-3, with 9 bases aligning to TRBD2. The sequence was obtained from a donor at least 40 years old with urothelial cancer. The CDR3 loop reads CATRAGGTDTQYF. CDR3 DNA: TGTGCCACTCGCGCGGGAGGGACAGATACGCAGTATTTT.